The text below deals with one TCR beta chain. Its target antigen remains unknown. Per-base qualities were not stored, and no clone one base away is much larger. The data stem from a study of cytomegalovirus exposure and HLA in healthy donors (dated by TCRdb to about 2017). Background for the entire study: A later analysis indicated that the 120 validation repertoires were generated on the platform also employed for the approximately 700 repertoires of the first cohort. The study was designed to test whether signatures of past pathogen exposure could be identified by cataloging public T cell receptors. In addition to the first cohort of roughly 670 subjects, a separate validation cohort of approximately 130 different subjects was used. To predict cytomegalovirus infection status, the study brought together high-throughput TCR immunosequencing, statistical association of individual TCRs with disease status, and machine learning. What the authors observed across the whole study: All 120 or so repertoires were used to score co-occurrence in the validation cohort in a later analysis, because that analysis had no HLA typing for the cohort. A few of the identified cytomegalovirus-associated TCR beta chains were confirmed in vitro to be specific for cytomegalovirus antigens. In the study, around 150 TCR beta chains were listed as associated with cytomegalovirus. Across donors, most TCR sequences were observed very rarely, whereas some public TCRs were present in many individuals. According to the authors, the approach could potentially be generalized to other disease states and immunological phenotypes. In a later analysis, TCRs clustered in the first cohort were found to also tend to co-occur in the approximately 120 validation repertoires, with roughly 93% of cluster scores above 0. The classifier was reported to diagnose cytomegalovirus status with high specificity and sensitivity in both the original and validation cohorts.

The CDR3 covers 14 residues, taking in both the cysteine and the phenylalanine. The entry retains the CDR3 DNA only, 42 bases that are in frame from base 1. The germline V gene sets CDR1 to SGHVS and CDR2 to FNYEAQ. Trimmed from V: 5 bases; trimmed from J: 3 bases; junction bases lacking a gene match: 5. Donors formed part of the validation cohort, which comprised over a hundred subjects and was distinct from the first cohort of 666 subjects. The library was prepared using the immunoSEQ multiplex PCR assay. As for the authors' bioinformatics: A statistical classification framework was built to diagnose cytomegalovirus status from the catalog of TCR beta chain sequences. TCRdb's version of the immuneACCESS table is confined to in-frame rearrangements and falls short of the full clone set. An unresolved V gene accounts for under half of the shortfall where checked; the remainder is of unknown origin. V and J calls and clone size are as listed in that table; D and trimming were resolved from the DNA. In all, the sample holds under 95,000 clones, and nearly 95% of those were seen once. The ten largest make up approximately 2.1% of the sample.

The receptor's source is a woman aged 18-29 years in good health and CMV-seronegative. The rearrangement joined TRBV7-6 to TRBJ2-5, with 8 middle bases fitting TRBD2. The sample comprised PBMCs. Read as DNA, the sequence is TGTGCCAGCAGCCTCGGGGGGGCGAAAGAGACCCAGTACTTC. It is translated as CASSLGGAKETQYF.